The next 2 T cell receptor beta chains were all read from a single sample in a study of blood T cells in healthy people across ages. For the second PCR, which ran for about 6 to 12 cycles, a sample-barcoded 5' primer and a J-beta primer mix were used. TCRdb itself ran the 5' RACE reads through MiXCR, one entry per CDR3 protein. The sample yields some 1,800,000 distinct CDR3 sequences, roughly two fifths seen once. The sequenced sample was blood. Source of these receptors: a human donor in good health.

The V gene is TRBV6-5, the J gene TRBJ2-2; D is tentatively TRBD1 or TRBD2 (5 bases each). CDR3 length: 17 amino acids. The V end lost 2 bases, the J end lost 5 bases, and 18 bases lay between the germline ends. The germline V gene has CDR1 MNHEY and CDR2 SVGAGI. The DNA for the CDR3 is TGTGCCAGCAGTTACCATAATACGGGGTGGGGGACCGGGGAGCTGTTTTTT. It specifies CASSYHNTGWGTGELFF.

The chain's CDR3 is CASSPAEGGYGYTF. The CDR3 DNA reads TGTGCCAGCAGCCCCGCGGAGGGCGGCTATGGCTACACCTTC. The chain links TRBV12-3 or TRBV12-4 to TRBJ1-2; no reliable D call. CDR3 length: 14 amino acids. V dropped 6 bases and J dropped 4 bases, with 15 bases sitting between them.